This TCR beta chain is from a study of cytomegalovirus exposure and HLA in healthy donors. Generated by immunoSEQ multiplex PCR, the TCRdb table keeps only in-frame clones and is missing some. The sample comprises 150,000 to 200,000 clones, approximately 85% of which are singletons, and roughly 1.5% rests with the top ten. With regard to this clone: What it recognizes is unknown.

Points from the study as a whole: Reportedly, cytomegalovirus status was diagnosed with high sensitivity and specificity. Whilst most TCR sequences proved rare, a subset of public TCRs occurred across many donors. Subsequent analysis found a tendency for first-cohort TCR clusters to co-occur within the approximately 130 validation repertoires. Fewer than 200 TCR beta chains were listed as cytomegalovirus-associated.

CDR3 length: 16 amino acids. The clonotype comes from a woman younger than 35 in good health and CMV-seronegative. The sequenced sample consisted of PBMCs. The chain carries TRBV21-1 and TRBJ2-7; TRBD2 is the table's D call, not checked against the DNA. TRBV21-1 is a pseudogene segment. Here the CDR3 DNA reads TGTGCCAGCAGCTCCCACCGGGATTACGGCCGGTACGAGCAGTACTTC. This sequence encodes CASSSHRDYGRYEQYF.